This T cell receptor (beta chain) was retrieved from a study of blood T cell repertoires in COVID-19. In the authors' workflow: Amplifying reference gene primers gave estimates of nucleated cell counts. TCRdb's copy holds only in-frame clones and misses some; the assay was immunoSEQ multiplex PCR. V, J and clone size derive from that table, while D and trimming were established from the DNA sequence. This sample has a few hundred thousand clones, with roughly 87% found just once. In assigning cohorts, the study relied on participant-reported clinical history. V lost 0 bases to trimming and J lost 1 base, with 6 bases between them. The CDR3 loop spans 14 amino acids. Germline loops: CDR1 MNHEY, CDR2 SVGAGI.

This TCR was recovered from a woman between 40 and 55 years old who had recovered from COVID-19. The rearrangement uses TRBV6-5 and TRBJ1-1; D uncertain. Sequenced sample: PBMCs or T cells enriched from blood (not recorded which). Written as DNA, the CDR3 is TGTGCCAGCAGTTACTCGGCCCAGAACACTGAAGCTTTCTTT. It yields the protein CASSYSAQNTEAFF.